This T cell receptor beta chain was obtained from a study of regulatory T cells in long-lasting Graves disease. Regarding time point: persistent/refractory GD, antithyroid drugs over 5 years with positive TRAb. Extracted RNA from PBMCs served as the source of the TCR library. Points from the study as a whole: Accuracy may have suffered from the small sample size. Sharing of public clonotypes was greater in persistent patients (under 3,000) than in new patients (roughly 880). Persistent disease exhibited a predilection for TRBV28, TRBJ1-2 and TRBJ2-5. Samples came from peripheral blood alone, without thyroid tissue.

The CDR3 extends over 14 amino acids. Germline CDR1 is GTSNPN and CDR2 is SVGIG (reference sequence). The germline V and J ends were trimmed by 2 bases and 5 bases, with 15 bases remaining between them. Researchers made TCR beta libraries by using iRepertoire HTBI primers and running Arm-PCR on CDR3 regions. One entry per CDR3 protein results from TCRdb running MiXCR on the multiplex PCR reads. The sample lists almost 350,000 distinct CDR3 sequences; roughly 21% were seen once. On this clonotype: Its specificity is not known.

The input for sequencing was peripheral blood mononuclear cells (PBMCs), taken when the disease was refractory, from a patient treated with antithyroid drugs. The sequence was obtained from a female donor with Graves disease. The chain is built from TRBV30 and TRBJ1-1, with a weak D call TRBD1 (6 bases). CDR3 residues: CAWSYRGARTEAFF. CDR3 DNA sequence: TGTGCCTGGAGTTATAGGGGGGCGCGTACTGAAGCTTTCTTT.